The rows below give T cell receptor beta chains drawn from one sample of a study of blood T cell repertoires in COVID-19. The assay was immunoSEQ multiplex PCR, and TCRdb's table has in-frame clones only and misses some. The table records some 70,000 clones, roughly four fifths of them present only once. Sequenced: peripheral blood. The origin of the receptors is a woman in her seventies with acute or convalescent COVID-19. Both conserved end residues are part of each CDR3. Each record gives: D gene, J gene, clone size, V gene, CDR3 protein, CDR3 DNA. A D gene is named only where the DNA matches it firmly. Clone size is stated in some rows and not others, as once, few, many or a class when expanded.

d_gene: .
j_gene: TRBJ1-5
abundance: .
v_gene: TRBV5-1
CDR3aa: CASSPGQSNQPQHF
CDR3nt: TGCGCCAGCAGCCCAGGACAGAGCAATCAGCCCCAGCATTTT

d_gene: TRBD1
j_gene: TRBJ1-2
abundance: .
v_gene: TRBV5-8
CDR3aa: CASSGGQGNGYTF
CDR3nt: TGTGCCAGCAGCGGGGGACAGGGTAATGGCTACACCTTC

d_gene: TRBD2
j_gene: TRBJ2-7
abundance: .
v_gene: TRBV28
CDR3aa: CASSVTSGSSYEQYF
CDR3nt: TGTGCCAGCAGTGTCACTAGCGGGAGCTCCTACGAGCAGTACTTC

d_gene: TRBD2
j_gene: TRBJ2-7
abundance: .
v_gene: TRBV5-1
CDR3aa: CASSLEASGSEWDYEQYF
CDR3nt: TGCGCCAGCAGCTTGGAAGCTAGCGGGAGTGAATGGGACTACGAGCAGTACTTC

d_gene: .
j_gene: TRBJ1-5
abundance: .
v_gene: TRBV18
CDR3aa: CASSLTTQQPQHF
CDR3nt: TGTGCCAGCTCACTAACTACCCAGCAGCCCCAGCATTTT

d_gene: .
j_gene: TRBJ2-1
abundance: medium-sized
v_gene: TRBV19
CDR3aa: CASSTSLAYITHNEQFF
CDR3nt: TGTGCCAGTAGTACATCCCTGGCTTATATTACCCACAATGAGCAGTTCTTC

d_gene: TRBD2
j_gene: TRBJ2-1
abundance: .
v_gene: TRBV5-1
CDR3aa: CASSLTGTSGIGNEQFF
CDR3nt: TGCGCCAGCAGCTTGACCGGGACTAGCGGAATTGGGAATGAGCAGTTCTTC

d_gene: TRBD2
j_gene: TRBJ2-7
abundance: .
v_gene: TRBV5-1
CDR3aa: CASSLSSGGYYEQYF
CDR3nt: TGCGCCAGCAGCTTATCTAGCGGGGGATACTACGAGCAGTACTTC

d_gene: TRBD1
j_gene: TRBJ1-4
abundance: .
v_gene: TRBV7-6
CDR3aa: CASSYRQGATNEKLFF
CDR3nt: TGTGCCAGCAGCTACAGACAGGGGGCGACTAATGAAAAACTGTTTTTT

d_gene: .
j_gene: TRBJ2-3
abundance: .
v_gene: TRBV28
CDR3aa: CASSQEIAEGNPQDTQYF
CDR3nt: TGTGCCAGCAGCCAGGAAATAGCGGAAGGCAACCCCCAAGATACGCAGTATTTT

d_gene: TRBD1
j_gene: TRBJ1-4
abundance: .
v_gene: TRBV2
CDR3aa: CASKQDRATNEKLFF
CDR3nt: TGTGCCAGCAAGCAGGACAGGGCAACTAATGAAAAACTGTTTTTT